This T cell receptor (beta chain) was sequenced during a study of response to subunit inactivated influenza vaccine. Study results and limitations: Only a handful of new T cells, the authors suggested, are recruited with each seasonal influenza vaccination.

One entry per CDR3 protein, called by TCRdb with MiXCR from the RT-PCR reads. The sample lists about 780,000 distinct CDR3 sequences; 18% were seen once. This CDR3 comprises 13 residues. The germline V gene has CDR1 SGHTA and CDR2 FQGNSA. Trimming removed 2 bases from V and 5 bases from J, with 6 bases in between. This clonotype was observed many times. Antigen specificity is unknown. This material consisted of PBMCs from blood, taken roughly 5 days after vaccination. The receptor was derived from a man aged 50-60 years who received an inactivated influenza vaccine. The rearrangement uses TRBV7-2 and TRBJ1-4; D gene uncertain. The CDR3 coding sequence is TGTGCCAGCAGCTTATGGGAGAATGAAAAACTGTTTTTT. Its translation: CASSLWENEKLFF.